This TCR beta chain was captured by sequencing in a study of blood T cell repertoires in COVID-19 (dated by TCRdb to 2020 to 2022). Regarding the study in general: Samples from collaborators originated in the United States, Italy and Spain and spanned both the acute and convalescent phases of COVID-19. The prospective study material was composed of cDNA or gDNA derived from T cells, B-cell-depleted T cells, or PBMCs. Deeply sampled blood TCRbeta repertoires from subjects exposed to, actively infected with, or recovered from COVID-19 were included in the dataset. A freely available public database, intended as a resource for researchers studying the immune response to SARS-CoV-2, is where the repertoires were released. Samples were obtained from the ongoing ImmuneRACE study (first 160 participants) and from roughly 1,300 subjects provided by 6 global collaborators. The sample metadata nearly always contained a de-identified subject ID, COVID-19 status, age in years and sex. Where available, HLA class I and class II types were taken from metadata supplied by the sample provider and were not determined by assay-based typing.

Collaborating institutions collected whole blood in K2EDTA tubes following their own protocols. For TCRbeta analysis, collaborator samples were shipped as frozen whole blood, as isolated PBMCs, or as DNA extracted from either sample type. Notes on this clone: Its antigen is unknown. Base quality data are lacking; no much larger clone is found one base away.

Here is what the overall study found, with its caveats: How much clinical and demographic metadata was included differed by source and by participant, and the metadata was provided uncurated.

At the junction V is shortened by 6 bases and J by 8 bases, with 10 bases in between. The CDR3, cysteine through phenylalanine, is 12 amino acids long. Here the CDR3 DNA is all that survives: 36 bases in frame from base 1. Per the germline V gene, SNHLY is the CDR1 and FYNNEI is the CDR2. TCRbeta CDR3 regions were amplified from genomic DNA by means of the immunoSEQ Assay, a bias-controlled multiplex PCR. The original methods were these. Within the assay, amplification of reference gene primers was used to estimate how many nucleated cells each sample contained. To quantify the absolute abundance of each unique TCRbeta CDR3 rearrangement, sequence reads were collapsed and filtered. Productive Simpson clonality was computed per sample as the square root of Simpson's diversity index over productive rearrangements. TCRdb obtained this table from immuneACCESS and retained in-frame rearrangements with V and J assigned. These tables miss some clones; where compared with another copy, unresolved V genes account for less than half of the shortfall, and the remainder is unexplained. The DNA gave D and trimming, while V, J and clone size come from that table. In all, the sample holds fewer than 400,000 clones, and around four fifths of those were seen once. The top ten constitute 2.5% to 3% of the sample.

Sequenced material: peripheral blood. This sequence was found in a man between 25 and 39 years old with active or convalescent COVID-19. The chain employs TRBV2 and TRBJ1-4; TRBD1 is a weak D gene call, 5 bases matching. In nucleotide form, the sequence is TGTGCCAGCAGGGGACTTGGCGAAAAACTGTTTTTT. Its protein is CASRGLGEKLFF.